One and the same sample provided the 7 T cell receptor beta chains below, sequenced in a study of neurological immune-mediated disorders. TCRdb re-derived calls from the 5' RACE reads in MiXCR, one entry per CDR3 protein. This table has some 65,000 distinct CDR3 sequences, roughly 5.6% appearing once. Sequences were obtained from PBMCs. The receptors shown here come from a woman in her twenties or thirties with multiple sclerosis.

In its sample, this clonotype was seen many times. V and J are TRBV4-1 and TRBJ1-1, with 7 bases fitting TRBD1. Germline values: CDR1 MGHRA, CDR2 YSYEKL. The CDR3 length is 15 residues. V lost 2 bases, J lost 2 bases, and 5 bases stayed unmatched. The CDR3 is CASSQRTGANTEAFF. The DNA of the CDR3 is TGCGCCAGCAGCCAACGAACAGGGGCAAACACTGAAGCTTTCTTT.

The chain links TRBV20-1 to TRBJ1-4, with D tentatively TRBD1 (5 bases). The CDR3 totals 13 residues. V was clipped by 5 bases and J by 6 bases, with 13 bases between them. The V gene's germline CDR1 is DFQATT and CDR2 SNEGSKA (reference sequence). CDR3 amino acids: CSALGKGHEKLFF. In DNA form, the CDR3 reads TGCAGTGCTCTAGGGAAGGGGCATGAAAAACTGTTTTTT.

The table lists this clonotype with a few counts. The V and J genes are TRBV10-2 and TRBJ2-2, with D possibly matching TRBD2 (5 bases). The V gene lost 7 bases and the J gene lost 1 base, with 16 bases spanning the gap. This CDR3 region has 16 residues. CDR1 and CDR2 from the germline V gene are WSHSY and SAAADI. CDR3 amino acids: CASTPVAGVNTGELFF. In DNA, the CDR3 is TGCGCCAGCACCCCGGTCGCCGGGGTGAACACCGGGGAGCTGTTTTTT.

At least ten counts were recorded for this clonotype. The gene calls are TRBV20-1 and TRBJ1-1, with TRBD1 as a possible D gene (5 bases). With 2 bases removed from V and 1 base from J, the gap between germline ends came to 11 bases. CDR3 length equals 14 residues. Germline CDR1 DFQATT, CDR2 SNEGSKA (reference sequence). The CDR3 protein is CSARQGAGNTEAFF. The CDR3, as DNA: TGCAGTGCTAGACAAGGGGCAGGGAACACTGAAGCTTTCTTT.

This clonotype was found many times. CDR3 residues: CATSRDFSTADTQYF. DNA for the CDR3: TGTGCCACCAGCAGAGATTTTTCGACTGCAGATACGCAGTATTTT. The chain uses TRBV15 and TRBJ2-3; D gene unclear. In germline, CDR1 is LNHNV, CDR2 YYDKDF (reference sequence). V was pared by 0 bases and J by 4 bases, with 11 bases between. The CDR3 loop spans 15 amino acids.

This clonotype was counted a few times. CDR3 nucleotide sequence: TGTGCCAGTAGTATGGTGGGACAGGGAAATGAAAAACTGTTTTTT. The encoded protein is CASSMVGQGNEKLFF. The chain couples TRBV19 to TRBJ1-4; 9 nucleotides match TRBD1. Germline V gene sequence: CDR1 LNHDA, CDR2 SQIVND (reference sequence). V gave up 3 bases and J gave up 5 bases; unmatched junction bases: 4. The CDR3 is 15 residues long.

This clonotype was detected many times. As DNA, the CDR3 is TGCGCCAGCAGCAGATGGACTAGCGGGGGGGCTCCGGATACGCAGTATTTT. This translates into CASSRWTSGGAPDTQYF. J is TRBJ2-3 and V is TRBV5-1, with 15 positions matching TRBD2. CDR1 and CDR2 from the germline V gene are SGHRS and YFSETQ. CDR3 length: 17 residues. The V gene end was trimmed by 4 bases and the J gene end by 6 bases; junction bases not matched to a gene: 9.